A selection of T cell receptor beta chains follows, all from one sample in a study of human T cells and chemical hapten exposure. TCRdb fed the RACE reads into MiXCR, producing one record per CDR3 protein. The sample contains some 42,000 distinct CDR3 sequences, 9.5% to 10% of which appear only once. The material sequenced was whole blood, taken in connection with sensitization to the hapten diphenylcyclopropenone (DPC). Receptor source: a woman aged 30 to 39 with alopecia areata. Some clones in this sample may be carry-over from other donors' samples. Each CDR3 is given with its conserved first and last residue. The D gene is left open where the match is weak. The size field is filled for only some rows; it gives once, few, many or a size class.

d_gene: .; v_gene: TRBV4-3; len: 15; abundance: few; j_gene: TRBJ1-1; CDR3aa: CASSLQLGENTEAFF; CDR3nt: TGCGCCAGCAGCCTTCAATTAGGAGAAAACACTGAAGCTTTCTTT
d_gene: .; v_gene: TRBV29-1; len: 11; abundance: .; j_gene: TRBJ2-7; CDR3aa: CSAGQSYEQYF; CDR3nt: TGCAGCGCAGGACAGAGCTACGAGCAGTACTTC
d_gene: .; v_gene: TRBV6-2/TRBV6-3; len: 13; abundance: .; j_gene: TRBJ1-5; CDR3aa: CASSPDGNQPQHF; CDR3nt: TGTGCCAGCAGCCCGGACGGGAATCAGCCCCAGCATTTT
d_gene: TRBD1; v_gene: TRBV7-2; len: 16; abundance: .; j_gene: TRBJ1-4; CDR3aa: CASSLAGQGLSEKLFF; CDR3nt: TGTGCCAGCAGCTTAGCAGGACAGGGGTTAAGTGAAAAACTGTTTTTT
d_gene: .; v_gene: TRBV19; len: 14; abundance: .; j_gene: TRBJ2-4; CDR3aa: CASSSPGEKNIQYF; CDR3nt: TGTGCCAGTAGCTCACCGGGGGAGAAAAACATTCAGTACTTC
d_gene: .; v_gene: TRBV28; len: 13; abundance: .; j_gene: TRBJ2-4; CDR3aa: CASSLYRENIQYF; CDR3nt: TGTGCCAGCAGTTTATACAGGGAAAACATTCAGTACTTC
d_gene: TRBD1; v_gene: TRBV5-4; len: 15; abundance: .; j_gene: TRBJ2-7; CDR3aa: CASSGTGTGADEQYF; CDR3nt: TGTGCCAGCAGCGGTACCGGGACAGGGGCGGACGAGCAGTACTTC
d_gene: .; v_gene: TRBV29-1; len: 14; abundance: many; j_gene: TRBJ2-4; CDR3aa: CSVEPDTYGNIQYF; CDR3nt: TGCAGCGTTGAGCCGGACACCTACGGAAACATTCAGTACTTC
d_gene: TRBD2; v_gene: TRBV25-1; len: 14; abundance: few; j_gene: TRBJ2-7; CDR3aa: CASSVGGRGGEQYF; CDR3nt: TGTGCCAGCAGTGTTGGAGGGAGGGGTGGCGAGCAGTACTTC
d_gene: .; v_gene: TRBV7-9; len: 16; abundance: few; j_gene: TRBJ2-2; CDR3aa: CASSPGLSRNTGELFF; CDR3nt: TGTGCCAGCAGCCCCGGACTCTCCCGGAACACCGGGGAGCTGTTTTTT
d_gene: TRBD2; v_gene: TRBV5-1; len: 15; abundance: few; j_gene: TRBJ2-1; CDR3aa: CASSFMAGGGNEQFF; CDR3nt: TGCGCCAGCAGCTTTATGGCGGGGGGAGGAAATGAGCAGTTCTTC
d_gene: .; v_gene: TRBV24-1; len: 13; abundance: many; j_gene: TRBJ2-1; CDR3aa: CATSDSGGSEQFF; CDR3nt: TGTGCCACCAGTGATTCTGGGGGCAGTGAGCAGTTCTTC
d_gene: .; v_gene: TRBV5-1; len: 14; abundance: many; j_gene: TRBJ1-6; CDR3aa: CASSFGQGGSPLHF; CDR3nt: TGCGCCAGCAGCTTCGGTCAGGGAGGTTCACCCCTCCACTTT
d_gene: TRBD2; v_gene: TRBV7-2; len: 14; abundance: .; j_gene: TRBJ2-7; CDR3aa: CASSPTGLAYEQYF; CDR3nt: TGTGCCAGCAGCCCAACGGGACTAGCCTACGAGCAGTACTTC
d_gene: .; v_gene: TRBV24-1; len: 12; abundance: .; j_gene: TRBJ2-1; CDR3aa: CATSDFGNEQFF; CDR3nt: TGTGCCACCAGTGATTTCGGCAATGAGCAGTTCTTC
d_gene: TRBD2; v_gene: TRBV10-3; len: 15; abundance: .; j_gene: TRBJ2-1; CDR3aa: CAIRIAGGPLNEQFF; CDR3nt: TGTGCCATCAGGATAGCGGGGGGCCCCCTCAATGAGCAGTTCTTC
d_gene: .; v_gene: TRBV28; len: 11; abundance: .; j_gene: TRBJ2-1; CDR3aa: CATHFYNEQFF; CDR3nt: TGTGCCACCCATTTCTACAATGAGCAGTTCTTC
d_gene: TRBD2; v_gene: TRBV6-6; len: 14; abundance: .; j_gene: TRBJ2-3; CDR3aa: CASLAGGPADTQYF; CDR3nt: TGTGCCAGTCTAGCGGGGGGGCCGGCAGATACGCAGTATTTT
d_gene: TRBD1; v_gene: TRBV7-2; len: 15; abundance: many; j_gene: TRBJ2-2; CDR3aa: CASSRDRPNTGELFF; CDR3nt: TGTGCCAGCAGCCGGGACAGGCCGAACACCGGGGAGCTGTTTTTT
d_gene: .; v_gene: TRBV27; len: 15; abundance: few; j_gene: TRBJ2-2; CDR3aa: CASSPQTLTVGELFF; CDR3nt: TGTGCCAGCAGTCCCCAGACTCTGACGGTGGGGGAGCTGTTTTTT
d_gene: .; v_gene: TRBV9; len: 13; abundance: few; j_gene: TRBJ2-7; CDR3aa: CASSATDNYEQYF; CDR3nt: TGTGCCAGCAGCGCCACGGACAACTACGAGCAGTACTTC
d_gene: TRBD1; v_gene: TRBV7-9; len: 15; abundance: many; j_gene: TRBJ2-7; CDR3aa: CASSFGTGGSYEQYF; CDR3nt: TGTGCCAGCAGCTTCGGGACAGGGGGCTCCTACGAGCAGTACTTC
d_gene: TRBD2; v_gene: TRBV6-5; len: 16; abundance: few; j_gene: TRBJ2-6; CDR3aa: CASSSSGGAGANVLTF; CDR3nt: TGTGCCAGCAGCTCCTCGGGAGGGGCTGGGGCCAACGTCCTGACTTTC
d_gene: TRBD1; v_gene: TRBV23-1; len: 17; abundance: .; j_gene: TRBJ2-2; CDR3aa: CASSPAPGQANTGELFF; CDR3nt: TGCGCCAGCAGTCCGGCGCCGGGACAGGCGAACACCGGGGAGCTGTTTTTT
d_gene: .; v_gene: TRBV5-4; len: 14; abundance: .; j_gene: TRBJ1-5; CDR3aa: CASSLGLTNQPQHF; CDR3nt: TGTGCCAGCAGCTTGGGACTGACGAATCAGCCCCAGCATTTT
d_gene: TRBD1; v_gene: TRBV7-9; len: 15; abundance: few; j_gene: TRBJ1-1; CDR3aa: CASSQVGQGVTEAFF; CDR3nt: TGTGCCAGCAGCCAGGTCGGACAGGGGGTCACTGAAGCTTTCTTT
d_gene: .; v_gene: TRBV15; len: 14; abundance: many; j_gene: TRBJ1-2; CDR3aa: CATSRDGGAYGYTF; CDR3nt: TGTGCCACCAGCAGAGATGGAGGGGCCTATGGCTACACCTTC
d_gene: .; v_gene: TRBV3-1; len: 12; abundance: many; j_gene: TRBJ2-1; CDR3aa: CASSDRYNEQFF; CDR3nt: TGTGCCAGCAGCGACCGTTACAATGAGCAGTTCTTC
d_gene: .; v_gene: TRBV2; len: 14; abundance: few; j_gene: TRBJ1-5; CDR3aa: CASSEQGRWQPQHF; CDR3nt: TGTGCCAGCAGTGAACAGGGGCGTTGGCAGCCCCAGCATTTT
d_gene: .; v_gene: TRBV12-3/TRBV12-4; len: 14; abundance: many; j_gene: TRBJ1-4; CDR3aa: CASSFSATNEKLFF; CDR3nt: TGTGCCAGCAGTTTTTCTGCAACTAATGAAAAACTGTTTTTT
d_gene: .; v_gene: TRBV30; len: 16; abundance: many; j_gene: TRBJ1-5; CDR3aa: CAWSASGVRMNQPQHF; CDR3nt: TGTGCCTGGAGTGCATCCGGGGTCAGGATGAATCAGCCCCAGCATTTT
d_gene: .; v_gene: TRBV12-3/TRBV12-4; len: 14; abundance: .; j_gene: TRBJ1-1; CDR3aa: CASSLRLLSTEAFF; CDR3nt: TGTGCCAGCAGTTTGCGGCTTTTGAGCACTGAAGCTTTCTTT